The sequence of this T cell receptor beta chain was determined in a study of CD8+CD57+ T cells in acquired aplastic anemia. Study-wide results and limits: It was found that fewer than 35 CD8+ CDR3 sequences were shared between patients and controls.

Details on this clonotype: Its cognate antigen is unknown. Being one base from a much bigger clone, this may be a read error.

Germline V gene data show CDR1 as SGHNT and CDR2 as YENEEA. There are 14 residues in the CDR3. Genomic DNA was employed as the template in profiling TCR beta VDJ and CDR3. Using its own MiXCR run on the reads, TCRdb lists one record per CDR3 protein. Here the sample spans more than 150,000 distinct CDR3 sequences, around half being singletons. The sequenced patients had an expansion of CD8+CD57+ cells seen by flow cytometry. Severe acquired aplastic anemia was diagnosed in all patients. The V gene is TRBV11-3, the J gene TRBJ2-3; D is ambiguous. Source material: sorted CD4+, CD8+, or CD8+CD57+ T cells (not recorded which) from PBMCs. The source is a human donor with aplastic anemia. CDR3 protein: CARSLARITDTQYF. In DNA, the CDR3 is TGTGCCCGCAGCTTAGCCAGGATCACAGATACGCAGTATTTT. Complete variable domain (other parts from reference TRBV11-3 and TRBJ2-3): EAGVVQSPRYKIIEKKQPVAFWCNPISGHNTLYWYLQNLGQGPELLIRYENEEAVDDSQLPKDRFSAERLKGVDSTLKIQPAELGDSAVYLCARSLARITDTQYFGPGTRLTVL.